This section outlines one T cell receptor (beta chain) sequence together with its context. Its antigen remains unknown. These data belong to a study of a mutant IDH1 vaccine in newly diagnosed glioma. The overall study: Treated individuals were around 60% male and roughly 40% female, averaging 40.4 years of age. Week 35 was safety follow-up visit V12; week 47 was end-of-study visit V13.

This table comes from immunoSEQ multiplex PCR, and its TCRdb copy is limited to in-frame clones, with some not included. The table shows around 69,000 clones, with approximately 86% occurring only once. Time point noted: week 35, safety follow-up. With topical imiquimod, each dose of the vaccine consisted of 300 ug of mutant IDH1 20-mer peptide. Each tumor in the donors was a new WHO grade 3 or 4 astrocytoma, IDH1-mutant and ATRX-lost. Germline CDR1 SGHRS, CDR2 YFSETQ. There are 14 residues in the CDR3. The V gene lost 3 bases and the J gene lost 3 bases, with 13 bases spanning the gap. This receptor was taken from a man under 40 with glioma. The gene calls are TRBV5-1 and TRBJ2-7; D is perhaps TRBD1 or TRBD2 (5 bases each). The source material was PBMCs, sampled from a glioma patient whose treatment included an IDH1 peptide vaccine. The CDR3 is CASSSSLRGYEQYF. The CDR3 DNA reads TGCGCCAGCAGCTCCTCCTTGAGGGGCTACGAGCAGTACTTC.